The 15 T cell receptor beta chains listed next were all sequenced from one sample in a study of beta chain features in type 1 diabetes. Expressed TCRB transcripts were sequenced, since all the RNA that had been isolated was reverse transcribed. Clones were read by immunoSEQ multiplex PCR, and TCRdb kept only the in-frame ones, dropping some. This sample yields around 160,000 clones, of which approximately 52% are seen a single time; under 0.5% belongs to the top ten. Sequencing input: Tregs from blood. The source of these receptors is a man between 18 and 29 years old in good health.

Only a few counts were recorded for this clone. This specimen includes other DNA sequences encoding the same CDR3. The chain has TRBV2 and TRBJ1-2; the D gene is possibly TRBD1 (5 bases). This CDR3 region has 14 residues. Trimming shortened V by 3 bases and J by 4 bases, and 12 bases separated the two germline ends. Germline values: CDR1 SNHLY, CDR2 FYNNEI. The CDR3 coding sequence is TGTGCCAGCAGTGAGGAAGGCGGGGGCTATGGCTACACCTTC. Its protein product is CASSEEGGGYGYTF.

This chain connects TRBV28 to TRBJ2-7; D uncertain. The length of the CDR3 is 13 residues. V shed 10 bases and J shed 0 bases, with 13 bases lying between them. Per the germline V gene, CDR1 is MDHEN and CDR2 is SYDVKM. The CDR3 protein is CATSSSSSYEQYF. In DNA form, the CDR3 reads TGTGCCACCTCCTCATCGAGCTCCTACGAGCAGTACTTC.

The J gene is TRBJ2-4, the V gene TRBV29-1; TRBD1 is a possible D gene (6 bases). In germline, CDR1 is SQVTM, CDR2 ANQGSEA. This CDR3 has 14 residues. Trimming left V 4 bases short and J 0 bases short, with 10 bases between. The CDR3 loop is CSVGKTGAKNIQYF. Here the CDR3 DNA reads TGCAGCGTTGGGAAGACAGGAGCCAAAAACATTCAGTACTTC. The variable domain in full, completed from reference TRBV29-1 and TRBJ2-4, reads SAVISQKPSRDICQRGTSLTIQCQVDSQVTMMFWYRQQPGQSLTLIATANQGSEATYESGFVIDKFPISRPNLTFSTLTVSNMSPEDSSIYLCSVGKTGAKNIQYFGAGTRLSVL.

The chain employs TRBV28 and TRBJ2-7, with D possibly matching TRBD2 (5 bases). The CDR3 length is 14 residues. Trimming shortened V by 10 bases and J by 4 bases, and 20 bases separated the two germline ends. The germline CDR1 and CDR2 sequences are MDHEN and SYDVKM. Here the CDR3 DNA reads TGTGCCACCCGCGATTTGTGGGAGCGGTACGAGCAGTACTTC. It encodes CATRDLWERYEQYF.

Only a few counts were recorded for this clone. The chain couples TRBV19 to TRBJ2-2, with 7 bases lining up with TRBD2. CDR1 and CDR2 (germline): LNHDA, SQIVND (reference sequence). V gave up 8 bases and J gave up 7 bases; unmatched junction bases: 10. There are 14 residues in the CDR3. The CDR3 DNA reads as TGTGCCAGTCGGATATGGGGCGGGAGCGGGGAGCTGTTTTTT. Its protein product is CASRIWGGSGELFF.

This clone occurred a few times. J is TRBJ1-4 and V is TRBV2; D perhaps matches TRBD1 (6 bases). In germline, CDR1 is SNHLY, CDR2 FYNNEI. The V end lost 2 bases, the J end lost 7 bases, and 14 bases lay between the germline ends. The CDR3 is made up of 15 amino acids. DNA for the CDR3: TGTGCCAGCAGTGAACAGGGGCTTATAGGTGAAAAACTGTTTTTT. It codes for CASSEQGLIGEKLFF.

The V call is TRBV28, the J call TRBJ2-7; D remains ambiguous. The V end lost 3 bases, the J end lost 8 bases, and 11 bases lay between the germline ends. The CDR3 sequence is 12 residues long. CDR1 and CDR2 from the germline V gene are MDHEN and SYDVKM. CDR3 residues: CASSFPIQKQYF. DNA for the CDR3: TGTGCCAGCAGTTTTCCGATTCAGAAGCAGTACTTC.

This clone showed up just a few times. The chain is built from TRBV7-2 and TRBJ2-3; 10 nucleotides agree with TRBD2. Germline CDR1 and CDR2: SGHTA and FQGNSA. With V trimmed by 5 bases and J by 8 bases, 10 bases remained unmatched. There are 15 residues in the CDR3. The CDR3 loop reads CASSPSGSEYGTQYF. The CDR3 DNA reads as TGTGCCAGCAGCCCTAGCGGGAGTGAATACGGTACGCAGTATTTT.

The chain is built from TRBV7-2 and TRBJ2-2; TRBD1 matches 7 bases. The CDR3 extends over 16 amino acids. Germline V gene data show CDR1 as SGHTA and CDR2 as FQGNSA. With V trimmed by 5 bases and J by 5 bases, 11 bases remained unmatched. CDR3 sequence: CASSRRDSPVTGELFF. In DNA form, the CDR3 reads TGTGCCAGCAGCCGCCGGGACAGCCCTGTGACCGGGGAGCTGTTTTTT. Variable domain in full (rest from reference TRBV7-2 and TRBJ2-2): GAGVSQSPSNKVTEKGKDVELRCDPISGHTALYWYRQSLGQGLEFLIYFQGNSAPDKSGLPSDRFSAERTGGSVSTLTIQRTQQEDSAVYLCASSRRDSPVTGELFFGEGSRLTVL.

In its sample, this clone was seen a few times. The J gene is TRBJ2-5, the V gene TRBV30; the D is unclear. The end of the DNA fits TRBJ2-7 better, so the J call may be wrong. The length of the CDR3 is 13 residues. CDR1 and CDR2 (germline): GTSNPN, SVGIG (reference sequence). The CDR3 protein is CAWSRAEDYEQYF. The CDR3 bases are TGTGCCTGGAGCCGGGCCGAAGACTACGAGCAGTACTTC.

The chain is built from TRBV13 and TRBJ2-1; tentatively, D is TRBD2 (6 bases). The CDR3 length is 16 residues. V was clipped by 5 bases and J by 4 bases, with 18 bases between them. Germline V gene sequence: CDR1 PRHDT, CDR2 FYEKMQ (reference sequence). The CDR3 DNA is TGTGCCAGCAGCCTACGACTAGAGCATTTTTACAATGAGCAGTTCTTC. Translation gives CASSLRLEHFYNEQFF.

This rearrangement joins TRBV10-3 to TRBJ2-5, with TRBD2 matching over 9 bases. The CDR3 runs to 15 residues. Germline CDR1 and CDR2: ENHRY and SYGVKD. Unmatched junction bases numbered 14, after V lost 8 bases and J lost 7 bases. CDR3 nucleotide sequence: TGTGCCATCGGTCCGGGACTAGCCGGCCAGGGGACCCAGTACTTC. Translation gives CAIGPGLAGQGTQYF.

This clone was seen once. This chain joins TRBV7-2 and TRBJ1-1; D is possibly TRBD1 (5 bases). Between the trimmed V and J ends, which lost 2 bases and 0 bases, there was a span of 10 bases. CDR3 length: 15 amino acids. Germline V gives CDR1 SGHTA, CDR2 FQGNSA. The CDR3 reads CASSLRGLMNTEAFF. CDR3 coding DNA: TGTGCCAGCAGCTTAAGGGGTTTGATGAACACTGAAGCTTTCTTT.

The V gene is TRBV10-3, the J gene TRBJ1-1, with TRBD1 matching over 8 bases. The trim removed 7 bases at V and 6 bases at J, leaving 10 bases unmatched. In germline, CDR1 is ENHRY, CDR2 SYGVKD. The length of the CDR3 is 14 residues. The CDR3, as DNA: TGTGCCATCACTGTGGACAGGGTGCGCGCTGAAGCTTTCTTT. Protein product: CAITVDRVRAEAFF.

The DNA for the CDR3 is TGTGCCAGCAGTTTCCGCGGGACAGGTTTGTTCCTCTACGAGCAGTACTTC. Translation gives CASSFRGTGLFLYEQYF. This chain links TRBV27 with TRBJ2-7; 8 positions match TRBD1. The CDR3 extends over 17 amino acids. J was trimmed by 3 bases and V by 3 bases; bases with no gene match: 13. Per the germline V gene, CDR1 is MNHEY and CDR2 is SMNVEV (reference sequence).